This TCR beta chain comes out of a study of T-cell reconstitution after alpha-beta-depleted transplantation in children. This clonotype was detected a few times. Its antigen is currently unknown. Study observations and caveats: Certain patients had high TCRbeta diversity at day 60, and it came from recipient T cells and thymic progenitors that survived. Among T cells one year after transplant, newly produced cells accounted for most counts and diversity. In patients about two months after transplant, alpha-beta T cells reportedly arose from several hundred expanded graft clones.

The CDR3 extends over 15 amino acids. The V end was cut by 0 bases, the J end by 5 bases, with 16 bases between. Germline V gives CDR1 DFQATT, CDR2 SNEGSKA (reference sequence). Molecular barcoding with unique molecular identifiers was used for the TCRbeta library. TCRdb reprocessed the PCR reads with MiXCR, giving one entry per CDR3 protein. The repertoire consists of about 900,000 distinct CDR3 sequences, with about 29% occurring once and the leading ten covering about 28%. The source material was PBMCs, mostly from graft donor cells, sampled 360 days after TCRalphabeta/CD19-depleted stem cell transplant. The source of this sequence is a boy under two years old who had a stem cell transplant for SCID, so the T cells may come from the graft donor. The chain combines TRBV20-1 with TRBJ2-5; either TRBD1 or TRBD2 may supply D (5 bases each). The CDR3 loop is CSARDRGWGRETQYF. As DNA, the CDR3 is TGCAGTGCTAGAGATCGGGGCTGGGGCCGGGAGACCCAGTACTTC.